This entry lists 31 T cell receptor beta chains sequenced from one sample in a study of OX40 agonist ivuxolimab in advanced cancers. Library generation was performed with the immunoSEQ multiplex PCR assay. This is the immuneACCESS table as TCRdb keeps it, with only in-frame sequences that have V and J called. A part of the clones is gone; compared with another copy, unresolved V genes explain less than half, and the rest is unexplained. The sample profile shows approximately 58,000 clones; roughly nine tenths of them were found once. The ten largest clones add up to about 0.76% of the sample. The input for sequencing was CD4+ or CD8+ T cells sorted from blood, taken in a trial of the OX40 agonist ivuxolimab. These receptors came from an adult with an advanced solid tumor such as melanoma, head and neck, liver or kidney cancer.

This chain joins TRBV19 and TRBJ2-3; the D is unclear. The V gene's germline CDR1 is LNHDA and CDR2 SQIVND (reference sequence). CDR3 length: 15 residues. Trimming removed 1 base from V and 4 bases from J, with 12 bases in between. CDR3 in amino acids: CASSIGSGSADTQYF. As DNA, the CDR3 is TGTGCCAGTAGTATAGGGTCAGGATCGGCAGATACGCAGTATTTT.

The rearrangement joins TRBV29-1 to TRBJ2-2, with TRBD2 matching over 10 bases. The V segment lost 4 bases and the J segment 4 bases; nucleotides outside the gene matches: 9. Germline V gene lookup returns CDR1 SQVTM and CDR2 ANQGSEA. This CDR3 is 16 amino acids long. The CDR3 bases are TGCAGCGTTGCATCTAGCGGGAGTTTATTCACCGGGGAGCTGTTTTTT. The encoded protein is CSVASSGSLFTGELFF.

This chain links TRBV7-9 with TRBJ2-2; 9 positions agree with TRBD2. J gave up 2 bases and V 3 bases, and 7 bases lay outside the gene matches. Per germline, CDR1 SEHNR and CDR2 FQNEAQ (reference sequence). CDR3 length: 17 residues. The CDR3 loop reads CASSFRGRASNTGELFF. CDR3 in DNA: TGTGCCAGCAGCTTTCGCGGGAGGGCCAGTAACACCGGGGAGCTGTTTTTT.

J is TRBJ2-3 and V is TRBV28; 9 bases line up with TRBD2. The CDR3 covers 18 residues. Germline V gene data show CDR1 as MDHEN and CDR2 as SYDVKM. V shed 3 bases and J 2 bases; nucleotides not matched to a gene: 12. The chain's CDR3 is CASSLGGTSRLSTDTQYF. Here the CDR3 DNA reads TGTGCCAGCAGTTTGGGAGGGACTAGCAGACTTTCCACAGATACGCAGTATTTT.

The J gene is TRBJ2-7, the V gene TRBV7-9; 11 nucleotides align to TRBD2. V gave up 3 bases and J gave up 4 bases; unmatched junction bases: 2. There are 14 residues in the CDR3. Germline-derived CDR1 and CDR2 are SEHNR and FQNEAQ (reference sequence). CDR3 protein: CASSFLAGGYEQYF. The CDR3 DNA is TGTGCCAGCAGCTTTCTAGCGGGAGGATACGAGCAGTACTTC.

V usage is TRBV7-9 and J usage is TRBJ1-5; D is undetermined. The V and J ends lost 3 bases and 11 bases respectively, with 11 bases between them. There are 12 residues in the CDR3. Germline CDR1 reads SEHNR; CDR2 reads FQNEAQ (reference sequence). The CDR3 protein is CASSFGLGTQHF. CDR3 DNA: TGTGCCAGCAGCTTTGGCCTCGGGACCCAGCATTTT.

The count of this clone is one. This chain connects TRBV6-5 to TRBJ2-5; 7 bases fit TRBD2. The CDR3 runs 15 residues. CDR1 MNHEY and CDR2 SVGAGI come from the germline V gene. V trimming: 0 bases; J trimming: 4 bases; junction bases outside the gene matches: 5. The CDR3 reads CASSYSRGIGETQYF. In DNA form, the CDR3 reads TGTGCCAGCAGTTACTCGCGGGGGATTGGAGAGACCCAGTACTTC.

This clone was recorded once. DNA of the CDR3: TGTGCCAGCAGTGCTGCCGACACTTACTCCTACGAGCAGTACTTC. Its protein is CASSAADTYSYEQYF. This chain joins TRBV27 and TRBJ2-7; no clear D. The V gene lost 5 bases and the J gene lost 0 bases, with 14 bases spanning the gap. This CDR3 has 15 amino acids. Germline V gene data show CDR1 as MNHEY and CDR2 as SMNVEV (reference sequence).

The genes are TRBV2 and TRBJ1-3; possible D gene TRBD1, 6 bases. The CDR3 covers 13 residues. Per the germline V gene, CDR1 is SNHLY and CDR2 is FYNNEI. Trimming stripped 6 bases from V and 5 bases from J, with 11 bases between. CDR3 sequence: CASSGQFRNTIYF. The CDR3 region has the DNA TGTGCCAGCAGCGGACAGTTTCGAAACACCATATATTTT.

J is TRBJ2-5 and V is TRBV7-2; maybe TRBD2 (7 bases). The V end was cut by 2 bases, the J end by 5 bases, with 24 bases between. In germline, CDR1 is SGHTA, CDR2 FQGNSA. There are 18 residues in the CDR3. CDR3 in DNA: TGTGCCAGCAGCTTACCAAGCGCTCTAGCGGAGGGGGGCGAGACCCAGTACTTC. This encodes CASSLPSALAEGGETQYF.

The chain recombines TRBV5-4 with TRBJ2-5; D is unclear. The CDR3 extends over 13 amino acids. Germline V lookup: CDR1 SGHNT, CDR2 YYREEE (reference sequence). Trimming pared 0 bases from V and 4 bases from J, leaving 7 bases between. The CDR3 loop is CASSLVGSETQYF. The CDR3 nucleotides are TGTGCCAGCAGCTTGGTAGGGTCAGAGACCCAGTACTTC. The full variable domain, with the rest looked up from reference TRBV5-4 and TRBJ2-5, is ETGVTQSPTHLIKTRGQQVTLRCSSQSGHNTVSWYQQALGQGPQFIFQYYREEENGRGNFPPRFSGLQFPNYSSELNVNALELDDSALYLCASSLVGSETQYFGPGTRLLVL.

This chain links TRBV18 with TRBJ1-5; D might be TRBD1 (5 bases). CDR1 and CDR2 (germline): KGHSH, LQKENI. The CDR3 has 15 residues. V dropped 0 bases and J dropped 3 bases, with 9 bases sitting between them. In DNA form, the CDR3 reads TGTGCCAGCTCACCACCGGGGGGACTCAATCAGCCCCAGCATTTT. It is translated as CASSPPGGLNQPQHF.

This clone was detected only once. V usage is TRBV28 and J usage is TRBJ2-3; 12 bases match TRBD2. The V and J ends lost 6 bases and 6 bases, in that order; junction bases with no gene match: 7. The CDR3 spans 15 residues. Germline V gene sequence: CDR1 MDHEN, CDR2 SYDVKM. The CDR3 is CASSPTSGRSDTQYF. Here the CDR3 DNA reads TGTGCCAGCAGCCCGACTAGCGGGAGATCTGATACGCAGTATTTT.

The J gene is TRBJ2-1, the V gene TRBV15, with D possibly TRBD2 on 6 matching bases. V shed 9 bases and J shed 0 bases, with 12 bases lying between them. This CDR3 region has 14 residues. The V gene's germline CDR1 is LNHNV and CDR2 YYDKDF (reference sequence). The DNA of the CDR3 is TGTGCCACGCGGGGACCGCTCTCCTACAATGAGCAGTTCTTC. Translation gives CATRGPLSYNEQFF.

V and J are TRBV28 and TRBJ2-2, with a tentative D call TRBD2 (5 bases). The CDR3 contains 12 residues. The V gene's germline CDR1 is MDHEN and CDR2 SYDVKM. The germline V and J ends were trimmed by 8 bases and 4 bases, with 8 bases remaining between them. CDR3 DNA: TGTGCCAGCTGGGAGTTCACCGGGGAGCTGTTTTTT. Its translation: CASWEFTGELFF.

This CDR3 reads CASSTTGPGANVLTF. CDR3 DNA sequence: TGTGCCAGTAGTACTACGGGGCCTGGGGCCAACGTCCTGACTTTC. This chain links TRBV19 with TRBJ2-6, with D perhaps being TRBD1 or TRBD2 (5 bases each). V was trimmed by 4 bases and J by 2 bases, leaving 9 bases between them. The germline gives CDR1 LNHDA, CDR2 SQIVND (reference sequence). This CDR3 comprises 15 residues.

The CDR3 region is CASTPRTGYTDTQYF. CDR3 in DNA: TGTGCCAGCACCCCTAGGACAGGGTACACAGATACGCAGTATTTT. The chain is built from TRBV7-6 and TRBJ2-3; 8 nucleotides agree with TRBD1. V was clipped by 7 bases and J by 2 bases; unmatched bases: 8. The germline V gene has CDR1 SGHVS and CDR2 FNYEAQ. The CDR3 covers 15 residues.

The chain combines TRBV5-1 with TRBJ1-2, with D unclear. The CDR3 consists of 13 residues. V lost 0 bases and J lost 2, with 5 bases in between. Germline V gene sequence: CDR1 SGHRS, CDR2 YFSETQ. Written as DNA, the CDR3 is TGCGCCAGCAGCTTGGGGTACAACTATGGCTACACCTTC. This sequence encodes CASSLGYNYGYTF.

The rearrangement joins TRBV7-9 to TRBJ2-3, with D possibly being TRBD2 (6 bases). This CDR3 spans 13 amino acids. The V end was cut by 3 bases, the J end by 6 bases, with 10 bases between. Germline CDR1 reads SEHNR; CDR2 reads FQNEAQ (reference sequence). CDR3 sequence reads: CASSFGGADTQYF. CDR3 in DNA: TGTGCCAGCAGCTTCGGAGGGGCTGATACGCAGTATTTT. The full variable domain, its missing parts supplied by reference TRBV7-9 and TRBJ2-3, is DTGVSQNPRHKITKRGQNVTFRCDPISEHNRLYWYRQTLGQGPEFLTYFQNEAQLEKSRLLSDRFSAERPKGSFSTLEIQRTEQGDSAMYLCASSFGGADTQYFGPGTRLTVL.

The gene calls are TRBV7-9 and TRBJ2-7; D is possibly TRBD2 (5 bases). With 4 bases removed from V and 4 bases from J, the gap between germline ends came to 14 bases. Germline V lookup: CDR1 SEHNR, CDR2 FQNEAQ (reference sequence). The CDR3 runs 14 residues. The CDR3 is CASSSSTRTYEQYF. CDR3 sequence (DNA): TGTGCCAGCAGCTCGTCGACACGGACTTACGAGCAGTACTTC.

CDR3 amino acids: CASSPNMANYEQYF. In nucleotides, the CDR3 is TGTGCCAGCTCCCCCAATATGGCTAACTACGAGCAGTACTTC. The chain combines TRBV18 with TRBJ2-7; D unresolved. Germline V gives CDR1 KGHSH, CDR2 LQKENI. The CDR3 has 14 residues. V lost 6 bases and J lost 3, with 15 bases in between.

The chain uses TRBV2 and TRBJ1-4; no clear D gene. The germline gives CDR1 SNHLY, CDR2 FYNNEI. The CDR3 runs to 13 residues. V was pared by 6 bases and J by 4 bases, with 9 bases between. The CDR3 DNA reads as TGTGCCAGCAGGGTCGCTATTAATGAAAAACTGTTTTTT. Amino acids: CASRVAINEKLFF.

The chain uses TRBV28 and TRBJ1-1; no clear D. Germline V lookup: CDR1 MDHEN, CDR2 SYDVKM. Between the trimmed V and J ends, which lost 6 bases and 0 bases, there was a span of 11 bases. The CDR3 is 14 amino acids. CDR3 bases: TGTGCCAGCAGCCCCCCCCGCATGAACACTGAAGCTTTCTTT. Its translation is CASSPPRMNTEAFF.

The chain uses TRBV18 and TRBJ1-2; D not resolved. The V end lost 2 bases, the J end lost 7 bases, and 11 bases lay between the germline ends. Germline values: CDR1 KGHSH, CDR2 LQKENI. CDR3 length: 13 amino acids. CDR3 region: CASSPSSRSGYTF. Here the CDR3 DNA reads TGTGCCAGCTCACCATCCAGCAGATCTGGCTACACCTTC.

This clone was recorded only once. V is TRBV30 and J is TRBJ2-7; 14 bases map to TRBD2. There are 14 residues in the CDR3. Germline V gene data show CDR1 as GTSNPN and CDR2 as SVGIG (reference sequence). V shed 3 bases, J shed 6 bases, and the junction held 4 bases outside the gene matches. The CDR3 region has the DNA TGTGCCTGGAGGGAGGGACTAGCGGGAGTCGAGCAGTACTTC. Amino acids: CAWREGLAGVEQYF. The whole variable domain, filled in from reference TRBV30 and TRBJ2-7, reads SQTIHQWPATLVQPVGSPLSLECTVEGTSNPNLYWYRQAAGRGLQLLFYSVGIGQISSEVPQNLSASRPQDRQFILSSKKLLLSDSGFYLCAWREGLAGVEQYFGPGTRLTVT.

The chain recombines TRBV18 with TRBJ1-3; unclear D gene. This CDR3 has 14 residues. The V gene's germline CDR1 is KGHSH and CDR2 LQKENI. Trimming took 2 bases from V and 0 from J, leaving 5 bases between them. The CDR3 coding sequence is TGTGCCAGCTCACCAGAAAACTCTGGAAACACCATATATTTT. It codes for CASSPENSGNTIYF.

The CDR3 sequence is CASSTRGGRETEAFF. Here the CDR3 DNA reads TGTGCCAGCAGTACCCGCGGAGGGCGGGAGACTGAAGCTTTCTTT. This chain uses TRBV6-5 with TRBJ1-1; no firm D call. The CDR3 runs to 15 residues. Per germline, CDR1 MNHEY and CDR2 SVGAGI. Trimming took off 5 bases at V and 5 bases at J, with 18 bases between the two ends.

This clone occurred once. CDR3 DNA sequence: TGTGCCAGCAGTTCGACGGGGACTAGCCCCAATGAGCAGTTCTTC. Translation gives CASSSTGTSPNEQFF. This chain uses TRBV11-1 with TRBJ2-1, with 9 bases that match TRBD2. The CDR3 length is 15 residues. The germline CDR1 and CDR2 sequences are SGHAT and FQDESV (reference sequence). Germline trimming cut 6 bases from V and 6 bases from J; bases unmatched to any gene: 9.

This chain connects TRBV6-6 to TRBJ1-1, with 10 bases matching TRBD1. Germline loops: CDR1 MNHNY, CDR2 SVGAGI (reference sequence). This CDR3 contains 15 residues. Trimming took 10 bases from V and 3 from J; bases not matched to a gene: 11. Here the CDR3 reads CATKATGGVHTEAFF. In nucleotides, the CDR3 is TGTGCCACCAAAGCGACAGGGGGCGTGCACACTGAAGCTTTCTTT.

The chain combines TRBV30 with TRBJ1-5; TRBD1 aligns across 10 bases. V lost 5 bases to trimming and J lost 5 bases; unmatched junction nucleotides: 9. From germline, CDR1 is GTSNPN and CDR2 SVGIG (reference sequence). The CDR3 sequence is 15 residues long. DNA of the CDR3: TGTGCCTGGGGTTCTCGGACAGGGGGGTATCAGCCCCAGCATTTT. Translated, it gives CAWGSRTGGYQPQHF.

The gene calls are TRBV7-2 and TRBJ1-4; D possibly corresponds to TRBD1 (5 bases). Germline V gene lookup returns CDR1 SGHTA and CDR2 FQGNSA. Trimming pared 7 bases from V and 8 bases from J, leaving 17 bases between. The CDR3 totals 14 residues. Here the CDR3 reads CASNLGSGGEKLFF. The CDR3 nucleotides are TGTGCCAGCAATCTGGGGTCCGGGGGGGAAAAACTGTTTTTT.